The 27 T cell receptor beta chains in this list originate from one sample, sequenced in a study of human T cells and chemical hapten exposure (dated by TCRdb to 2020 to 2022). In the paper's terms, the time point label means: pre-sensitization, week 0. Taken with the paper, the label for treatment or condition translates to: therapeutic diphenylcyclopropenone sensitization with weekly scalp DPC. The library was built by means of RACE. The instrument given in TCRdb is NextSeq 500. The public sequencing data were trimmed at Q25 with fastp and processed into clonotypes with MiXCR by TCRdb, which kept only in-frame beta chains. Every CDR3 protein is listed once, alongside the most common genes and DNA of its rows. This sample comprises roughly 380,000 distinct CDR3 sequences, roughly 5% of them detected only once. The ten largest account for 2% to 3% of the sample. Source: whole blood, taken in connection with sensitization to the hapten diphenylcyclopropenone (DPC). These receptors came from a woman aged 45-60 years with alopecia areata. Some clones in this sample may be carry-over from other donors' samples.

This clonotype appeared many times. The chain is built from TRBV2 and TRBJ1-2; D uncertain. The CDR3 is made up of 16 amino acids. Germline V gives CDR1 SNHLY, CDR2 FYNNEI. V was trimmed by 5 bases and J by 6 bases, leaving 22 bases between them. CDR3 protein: CASSPGRYPLGDGYTF. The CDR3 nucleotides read TGTGCCAGCAGTCCCGGAAGGTACCCGCTTGGGGATGGCTACACCTTC.

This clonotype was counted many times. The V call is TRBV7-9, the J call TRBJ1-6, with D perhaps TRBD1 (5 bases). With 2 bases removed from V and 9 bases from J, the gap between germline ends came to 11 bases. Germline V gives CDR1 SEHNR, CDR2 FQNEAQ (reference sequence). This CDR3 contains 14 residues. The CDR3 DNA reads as TGTGCCAGCAGCTTACCGGGCGGGGCTTCACCCCTCCACTTT. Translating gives CASSLPGGASPLHF.

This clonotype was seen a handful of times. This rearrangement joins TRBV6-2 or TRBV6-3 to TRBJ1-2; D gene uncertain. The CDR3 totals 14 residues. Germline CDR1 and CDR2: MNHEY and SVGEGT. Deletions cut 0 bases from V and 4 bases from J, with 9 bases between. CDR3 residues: CASSYSGRSYGYTF. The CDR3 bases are TGTGCCAGCAGTTACTCCGGACGGTCCTATGGCTACACCTTC.

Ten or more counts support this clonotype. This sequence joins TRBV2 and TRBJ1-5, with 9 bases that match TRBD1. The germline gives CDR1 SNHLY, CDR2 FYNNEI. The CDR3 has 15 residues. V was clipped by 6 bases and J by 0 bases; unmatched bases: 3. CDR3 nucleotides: TGTGCCAGCAGGAGGGGACAGGGTAGCAATCAGCCCCAGCATTTT. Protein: CASRRGQGSNQPQHF.

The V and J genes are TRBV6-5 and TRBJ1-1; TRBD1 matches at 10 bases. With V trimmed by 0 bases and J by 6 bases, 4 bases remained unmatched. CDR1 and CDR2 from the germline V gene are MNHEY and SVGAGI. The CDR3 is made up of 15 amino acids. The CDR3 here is CASSYSTGGLAEAFF. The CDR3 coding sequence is TGTGCCAGCAGTTACTCGACAGGGGGCCTAGCTGAAGCTTTCTTT.

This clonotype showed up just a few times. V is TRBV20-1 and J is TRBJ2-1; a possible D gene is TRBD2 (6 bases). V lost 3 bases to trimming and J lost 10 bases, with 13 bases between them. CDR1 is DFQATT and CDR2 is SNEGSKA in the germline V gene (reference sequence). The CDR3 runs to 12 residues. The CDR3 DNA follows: TGCAGTGCTAGTCAGCGGGCGAAGGAGCAGTTCTTC. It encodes CSASQRAKEQFF.

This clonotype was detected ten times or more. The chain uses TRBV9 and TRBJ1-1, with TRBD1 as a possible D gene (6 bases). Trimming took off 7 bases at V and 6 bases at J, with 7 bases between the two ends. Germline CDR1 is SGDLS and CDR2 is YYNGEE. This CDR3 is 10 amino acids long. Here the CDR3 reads CASGGPEAFF. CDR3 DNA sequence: TGTGCCAGCGGGGGGCCTGAAGCTTTCTTT. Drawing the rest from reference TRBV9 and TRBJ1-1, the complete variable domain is DSGVTQTPKHLITATGQRVTLRCSPRSGDLSVYWYQQSLDQGLQFLIQYYNGEERAKGNILERFSAQQFPDLHSELNLSSLELGDSALYFCASGGPEAFFGQGTRLTVV.

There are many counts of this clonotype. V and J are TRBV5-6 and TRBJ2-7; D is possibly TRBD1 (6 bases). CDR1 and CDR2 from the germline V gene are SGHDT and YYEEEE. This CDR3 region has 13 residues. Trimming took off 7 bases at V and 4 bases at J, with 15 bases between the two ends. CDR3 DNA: TGTGCCAGCGGACGGGACACGAAGTACGAGCAGTACTTC. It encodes CASGRDTKYEQYF.

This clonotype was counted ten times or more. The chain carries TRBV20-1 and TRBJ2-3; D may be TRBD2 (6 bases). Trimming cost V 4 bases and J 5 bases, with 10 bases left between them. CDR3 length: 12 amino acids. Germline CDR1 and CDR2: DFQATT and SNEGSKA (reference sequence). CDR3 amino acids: CSAISGGDTQYF. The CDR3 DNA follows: TGCAGTGCTATTAGCGGTGGAGATACGCAGTATTTT.

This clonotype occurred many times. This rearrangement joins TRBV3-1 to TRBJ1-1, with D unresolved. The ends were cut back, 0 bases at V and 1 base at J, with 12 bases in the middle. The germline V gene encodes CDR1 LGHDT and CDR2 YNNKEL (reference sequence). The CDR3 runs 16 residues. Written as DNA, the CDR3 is TGTGCCAGCAGCCAAGAGCCCACTAGAAGGAACACTGAAGCTTTCTTT. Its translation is CASSQEPTRRNTEAFF.

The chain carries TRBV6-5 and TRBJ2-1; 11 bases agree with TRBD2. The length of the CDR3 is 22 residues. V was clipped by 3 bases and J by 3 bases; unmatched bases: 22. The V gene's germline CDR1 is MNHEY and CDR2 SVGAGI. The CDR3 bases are TGTGCCAGCAGTTATTGGGCCCCAAGCCTTGTGACTAGCGGGACCTTCTACAATGAGCAGTTCTTC. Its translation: CASSYWAPSLVTSGTFYNEQFF.

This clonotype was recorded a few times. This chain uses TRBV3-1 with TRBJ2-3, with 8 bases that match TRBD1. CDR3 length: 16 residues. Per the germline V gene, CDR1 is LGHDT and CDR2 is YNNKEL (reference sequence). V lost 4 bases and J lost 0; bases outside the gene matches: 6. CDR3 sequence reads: CASSPRDRSSTDTQYF. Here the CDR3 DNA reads TGTGCCAGCAGCCCTAGGGACAGGTCTAGCACAGATACGCAGTATTTT.

As DNA, the CDR3 is TGTGCCAGCAGTGAGGGCAGCACCCATAATCAGCCCCAGCATTTT. It yields the protein CASSEGSTHNQPQHF. This rearrangement joins TRBV6-1 to TRBJ1-5, with unresolved D. The CDR3 spans 15 residues. V dropped 3 bases and J dropped 4 bases, with 13 bases sitting between them. The germline CDR1 and CDR2 sequences are MNHNS and SASEGT.

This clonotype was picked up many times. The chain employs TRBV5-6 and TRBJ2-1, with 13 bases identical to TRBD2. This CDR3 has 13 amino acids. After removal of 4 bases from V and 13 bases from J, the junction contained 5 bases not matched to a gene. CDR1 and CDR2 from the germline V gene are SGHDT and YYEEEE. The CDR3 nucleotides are TGTGCCAGCAGCACCGGGACTAGCGGGGTACAGTTCTTC. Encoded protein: CASSTGTSGVQFF.

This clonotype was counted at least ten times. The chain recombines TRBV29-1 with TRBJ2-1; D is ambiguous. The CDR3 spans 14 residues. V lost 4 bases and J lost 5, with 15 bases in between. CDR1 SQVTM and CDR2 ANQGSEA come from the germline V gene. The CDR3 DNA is TGCAGCGTTGCCCCCGTTCTGCGAAACAATGAGCAGTTCTTC. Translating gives CSVAPVLRNNEQFF.

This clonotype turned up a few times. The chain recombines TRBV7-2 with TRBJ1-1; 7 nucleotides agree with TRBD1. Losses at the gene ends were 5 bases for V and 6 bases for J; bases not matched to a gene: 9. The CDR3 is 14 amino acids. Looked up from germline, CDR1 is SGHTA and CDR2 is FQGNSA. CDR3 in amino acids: CASSRGTEVAEAFF. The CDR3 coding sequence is TGTGCCAGCAGCAGGGGGACAGAGGTCGCTGAAGCTTTCTTT.

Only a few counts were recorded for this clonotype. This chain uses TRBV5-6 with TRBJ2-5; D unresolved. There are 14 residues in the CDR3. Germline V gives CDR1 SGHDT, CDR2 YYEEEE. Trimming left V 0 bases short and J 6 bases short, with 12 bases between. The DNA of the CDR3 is TGTGCCAGCAGCTTGGGCGAAATCGTGAAGACCCAGTACTTC. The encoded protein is CASSLGEIVKTQYF.

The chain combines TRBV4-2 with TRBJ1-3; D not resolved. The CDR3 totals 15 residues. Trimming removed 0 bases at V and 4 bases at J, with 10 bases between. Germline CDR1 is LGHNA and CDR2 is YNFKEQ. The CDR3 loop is CASSQDKGGGNTIYF. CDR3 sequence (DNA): TGTGCCAGCAGCCAAGATAAGGGAGGGGGAAACACCATATATTTT.

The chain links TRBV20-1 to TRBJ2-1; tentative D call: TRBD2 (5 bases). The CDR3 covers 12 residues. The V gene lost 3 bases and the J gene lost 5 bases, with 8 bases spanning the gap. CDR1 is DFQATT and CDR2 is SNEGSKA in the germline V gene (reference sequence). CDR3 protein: CSASAGNNEQFF. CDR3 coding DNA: TGCAGTGCTAGCGCGGGTAACAATGAGCAGTTCTTC.

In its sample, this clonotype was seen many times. DNA of the CDR3: TGTGCCAGTAGTATCACAGGATCCAATCAGCCCCAGCATTTT. It translates to CASSITGSNQPQHF. The chain couples TRBV19 to TRBJ1-5; D may be TRBD1 (5 bases). V lost 3 bases, J lost 3 bases, and 9 bases lay in between. CDR3 length: 14 residues. The V gene's germline CDR1 is LNHDA and CDR2 SQIVND (reference sequence).

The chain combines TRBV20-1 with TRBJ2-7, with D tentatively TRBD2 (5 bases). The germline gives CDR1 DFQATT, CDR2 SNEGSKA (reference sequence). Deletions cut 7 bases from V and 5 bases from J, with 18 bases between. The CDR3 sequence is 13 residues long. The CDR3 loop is CSVSLGREDEQYF. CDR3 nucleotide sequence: TGCAGTGTCAGCCTGGGGAGAGAGGACGAGCAGTACTTC.

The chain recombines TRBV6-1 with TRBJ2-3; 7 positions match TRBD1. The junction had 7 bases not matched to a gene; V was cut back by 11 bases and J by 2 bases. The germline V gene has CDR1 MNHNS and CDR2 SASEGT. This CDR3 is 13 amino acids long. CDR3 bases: TGTGCCGTCCGGGACAGCCTCACAGATACGCAGTATTTT. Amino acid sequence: CAVRDSLTDTQYF.

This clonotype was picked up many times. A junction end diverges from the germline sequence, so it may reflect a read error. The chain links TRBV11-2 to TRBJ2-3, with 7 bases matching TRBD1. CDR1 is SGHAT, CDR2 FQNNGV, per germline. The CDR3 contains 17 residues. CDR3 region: CASSLGPGQSGTDTQYF. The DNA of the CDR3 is TGTGCCAGCAGTTTAGGTCCGGGACAGTCGGGCACAGATACGCAGTATTTT.

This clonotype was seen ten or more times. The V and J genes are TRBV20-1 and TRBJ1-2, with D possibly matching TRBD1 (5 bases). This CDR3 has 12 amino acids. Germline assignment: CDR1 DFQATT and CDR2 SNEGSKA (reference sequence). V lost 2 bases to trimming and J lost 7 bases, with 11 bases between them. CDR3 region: CSARFRDGGYTF. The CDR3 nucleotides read TGCAGTGCTAGATTTCGGGACGGTGGCTACACCTTC.

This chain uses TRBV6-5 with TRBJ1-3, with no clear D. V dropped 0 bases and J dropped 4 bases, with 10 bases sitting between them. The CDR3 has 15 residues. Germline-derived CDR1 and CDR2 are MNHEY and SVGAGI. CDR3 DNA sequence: TGTGCCAGCAGTTACTCGAGGCACGAGGGAAACACCATATATTTT. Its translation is CASSYSRHEGNTIYF.

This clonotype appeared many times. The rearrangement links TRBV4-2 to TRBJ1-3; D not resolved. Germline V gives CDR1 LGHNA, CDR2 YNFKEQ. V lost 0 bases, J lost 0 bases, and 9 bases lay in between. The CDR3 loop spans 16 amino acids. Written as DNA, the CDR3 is TGTGCCAGCAGCCAAGAGGGCCAGTCCTCTGGAAACACCATATATTTT. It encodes CASSQEGQSSGNTIYF.

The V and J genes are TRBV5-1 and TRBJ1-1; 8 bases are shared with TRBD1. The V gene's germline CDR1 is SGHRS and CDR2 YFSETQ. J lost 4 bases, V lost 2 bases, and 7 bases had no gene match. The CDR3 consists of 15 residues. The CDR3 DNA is TGCGCCAGCAGCTTTACAGGGGGAATTAGCACTGAAGCTTTCTTT. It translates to CASSFTGGISTEAFF.